Listed below are T cell receptor beta chains from one sample, sequenced in a study of T cells after yellow fever vaccination. TCRdb reprocessed the 5' RACE reads with MiXCR, giving one entry per CDR3 protein. Altogether a few hundred thousand distinct CDR3 sequences are present, roughly 3.3% being singletons, with the ten largest covering roughly 3.2%. The sample here was CD4+ T cells sorted from PBMCs, taken 10 days after the yellow fever booster vaccination. Every receptor here comes from a man between 18 and 29 years old who received the YFV17D yellow fever vaccine. The CDR3 runs from the conserved cysteine through the conserved F or W. A D gene is named only where the DNA matches it firmly. Size values are once, few and many counts, or a class for expanded clones, and some rows have none.

j_call v_call d_call clone_size cdr3_aa cdr3_nt
TRBJ2-5 TRBV18 - many CASSPTDGETQYF TGTGCCAGCTCACCAACGGACGGGGAGACCCAGTACTTC
TRBJ2-5 TRBV7-2 - many CASSFQVSETQYF -
TRBJ1-6 TRBV6-2/TRBV6-3 TRBD1 many CASSYVRGPLHF TGTGCCAGCAGTTACGTCAGGGGGCCCCTCCACTTT
TRBJ2-1 TRBV7-2 TRBD1 few CASSLGLGQAYNEQFF TGTGCCAGCAGCTTGGGGTTGGGACAGGCTTACAATGAGCAGTTCTTC
TRBJ2-3 TRBV7-2 TRBD2 - CASSFARGGIDTQYF TGTGCCAGCAGCTTCGCGCGGGGGGGGATAGATACGCAGTATTTT
TRBJ1-1 TRBV7-2 - many CASSLARANTEAFF TGTGCCAGCAGCTTAGCCAGGGCGAACACTGAAGCTTTCTTT
TRBJ1-1 TRBV20-1 - many CSARVRGTEAFF TGCAGTGCTAGAGTACGAGGAACTGAAGCTTTCTTT
TRBJ1-5 TRBV20-1 - few CSARRAGVDISTQHF TGCAGTGCTAGAAGGGCGGGCGTTGATATCAGCACCCAGCATTTT
TRBJ1-6 TRBV20-1 - - CSAESEGSPLHF TGCAGTGCGGAATCGGAGGGCTCCCCCCTCCACTTT
TRBJ1-4 TRBV7-2 - many CASSLEREKLFF TGTGCCAGCAGCTTAGAGAGGGAAAAACTGTTTTTT
TRBJ2-1 TRBV4-2 TRBD1 many CASSQDRAGGVSNEQFF TGTGCCAGCAGCCAAGATAGGGCAGGGGGTGTATCCAATGAGCAGTTCTTC
TRBJ2-1 TRBV7-2 - few CASSLGLPSSYNEQFF TGTGCCAGCAGCTTAGGGCTACCCAGCTCCTACAATGAGCAGTTCTTC
TRBJ2-7 TRBV27 TRBD2 - CASSFSGGAGEQYF TGTGCCAGCAGTTTCAGCGGGGGGGCGGGTGAGCAGTACTTC
TRBJ1-2 TRBV2 TRBD1 - CASSEDRGKSGGYTF TGTGCCAGCAGTGAAGACAGGGGGAAGAGCGGTGGCTACACCTTC
TRBJ1-6 TRBV12-3/TRBV12-4 - few CASSLTPNSPLHF TGTGCCAGCAGTTTAACCCCAAATTCACCCCTCCACTTT
TRBJ2-1 TRBV5-6 - few CASSLKVLRGADEQFF TGTGCCAGCAGCTTAAAGGTCCTTAGGGGAGCGGATGAGCAGTTCTTC
TRBJ1-1 TRBV7-9 TRBD1 many CASSAGQGNTEAFF TGTGCCAGCAGCGCGGGACAGGGGAACACTGAAGCTTTCTTT
TRBJ1-5 TRBV18 - - CASSAEINQPQHF TGTGCCAGCTCAGCAGAGATAAATCAGCCCCAGCATTTT
TRBJ1-3 TRBV7-2 - few CASSLEGQISGNTIYF TGTGCCAGCAGCTTAGAAGGACAGATCTCTGGAAACACCATATATTTT
TRBJ2-3 TRBV7-2 - many CASSLKGTDTQYF TGCGCCAGCAGCTTGAAGGGCACAGATACGCAGTATTTT
TRBJ2-1 TRBV6-5 TRBD2 few CASSYFGGGEQFF TGTGCCAGCAGTTATTTTGGGGGGGGTGAGCAGTTCTTC
TRBJ2-3 TRBV20-1 TRBD2 many CSARDRRLAGADTQYF TGCAGTGCTAGAGATCGGCGACTAGCGGGGGCAGATACGCAGTATTTT
TRBJ1-1 TRBV6-5 - - CASNYSGGAAEAFF TGTGCCAGCAATTACTCTGGGGGCGCGGCTGAAGCTTTCTTT
TRBJ1-5 TRBV19 - - CASSSGQGGNQPQHF TGTGCCAGTAGTTCGGGACAAGGGGGCAATCAGCCCCAGCATTTT
TRBJ2-5 TRBV7-2 TRBD2 few CASSRSGGLPPETQYF TGTGCCAGCAGCCGAAGCGGGGGGCTACCCCCAGAGACCCAGTACTTC
TRBJ1-4 TRBV5-5 - - CASSRDGPREEKLFF TGTGCCAGCAGCCGGGACGGCCCTAGGGAAGAAAAACTGTTTTTT